These 9 T cell receptor beta chains share one sample of origin, sequenced in a study of Tregs in tolerant kidney transplant recipients. This table comes from immunoSEQ multiplex PCR, and its TCRdb copy is limited to in-frame clones, with some not included. Among about 68,000 clones, 65% to 85% were seen once, and the ten largest hold around 4%. The sequencing input was CD4+ T cells from blood. These receptors were taken from a human donor in good health.

This clone was observed a handful of times. The J gene is TRBJ1-2, the V gene TRBV19; D is perhaps TRBD1 (5 bases). V lost 9 bases, J lost 4 bases, and 18 bases lay in between. Germline CDR1 is LNHDA and CDR2 is SQIVND (reference sequence). The CDR3 contains 14 residues. CDR3 DNA sequence: TGTGCCAGCTGGGGACCCCCGTTTCGCTATGGCTACACCTTC. Protein sequence: CASWGPPFRYGYTF.

The chain couples TRBV7-3 to TRBJ2-7, with 8 bases fitting TRBD1. The germline V gene encodes CDR1 SGHTA and CDR2 FQGTGA. The CDR3 sequence is 15 residues long. V was clipped by 5 bases and J by 1 base; unmatched bases: 7. The CDR3 loop reads CASSNGTGISYEQYF. The CDR3 DNA reads TGTGCCAGCAGCAATGGGACAGGCATTTCCTACGAGCAGTACTTC.

V gene TRBV6-1 combines with J gene TRBJ2-5, with 9 positions matching TRBD1. This CDR3 has 13 amino acids. Germline CDR1 is MNHNS and CDR2 is SASEGT. V gave up 9 bases and J gave up 4 bases; unmatched junction bases: 6. The CDR3 DNA reads as TGTGCCAGTATACAGGGGGCGGGAGAGACCCAGTACTTC. Residues: CASIQGAGETQYF.

The chain couples TRBV9 to TRBJ1-6, with no clear D. The CDR3 sequence is 13 residues long. Trimming left V 1 base short and J 9 bases short, with 8 bases between. Germline loops: CDR1 SGDLS, CDR2 YYNGEE. The chain's CDR3 is CASSVSQRSPLHF. CDR3 bases: TGTGCCAGCAGCGTATCTCAACGTTCACCCCTCCACTTT.

This rearrangement joins TRBV6-6 to TRBJ2-7; 7 positions match TRBD2. The V gene end was trimmed by 11 bases and the J gene end by 2 bases; junction bases not matched to a gene: 6. CDR3 size: 12 residues. Germline V lookup: CDR1 MNHNY, CDR2 SVGAGI (reference sequence). In DNA form, the CDR3 reads TGTGCCGCCGGGGGGACCACCTACGAGCAGTACTTC. Protein: CAAGGTTYEQYF.

This clone appeared once. The chain links TRBV27 to TRBJ2-1; 13 bases match TRBD2. Germline CDR1 is MNHEY and CDR2 is SMNVEV (reference sequence). The CDR3 spans 16 residues. Unmatched junction bases numbered 6, after V lost 3 bases and J lost 7 bases. For the CDR3, the DNA is TGTGCCAGCAGTTTTCTCGGGGGACTAGCGGGAAATGAGCAGTTCTTC. This codes for CASSFLGGLAGNEQFF.

The gene calls are TRBV14 and TRBJ2-1; no firm D call. The V and J ends lost 2 bases and 6 bases respectively, with 17 bases between them. Germline V gene sequence: CDR1 SGHDN, CDR2 FVKESK. There are 16 residues in the CDR3. CDR3 nucleotides: TGTGCCAGCAGCCAATTGACCCAGGAATACCTCAATGAGCAGTTCTTC. Its translation is CASSQLTQEYLNEQFF.

The V call is TRBV19, the J call TRBJ1-1, with TRBD1 matching 11 bases. Germline CDR1 reads LNHDA; CDR2 reads SQIVND (reference sequence). The CDR3 covers 19 residues. V dropped 5 bases and J dropped 1; count of bases not matched to a gene: 15. The CDR3, as DNA: TGTGCCAGTAGTCACATTCGCCGGGACAGGGGGACGGCGAACACTGAAGCTTTCTTT. Protein: CASSHIRRDRGTANTEAFF. Complete variable domain (other parts from reference TRBV19 and TRBJ1-1): DGGITQSPKYLFRKEGQNVTLSCEQNLNHDAMYWYRQDPGQGLRLIYYSQIVNDFQKGDIAEGYSVSREKKESFPLTVTSAQKNPTAFYLCASSHIRRDRGTANTEAFFGQGTRLTVV.

This clone was observed a few times. The chain is built from TRBV6-1 and TRBJ2-3; 8 bases are shared with TRBD1. The CDR3 extends over 14 amino acids. Germline CDR1 MNHNS, CDR2 SASEGT. V was clipped by 6 bases and J by 6 bases; unmatched bases: 8. The CDR3 spells CASRWTGTADTQYF. CDR3 bases: TGTGCCAGCAGATGGACAGGGACGGCCGATACGCAGTATTTT.